This T cell receptor (beta chain) was profiled in a study of metastatic and nonmetastatic thyroid tumors. Germline lookup yields CDR1 MDHEN and CDR2 SYDVKM. The CDR3 contains 17 residues. Trimming took 7 bases from V and 7 from J, leaving 26 bases between them. Until they underwent thyroid surgery, no patient had received any treatment. TCRdb re-analyzed the PCR reads through MiXCR. Of tens of thousands of clones in the sample, 20% to 30% were seen once. This clone was detected once. The receptor was derived from a female donor with papillary thyroid cancer or a benign thyroid nodule (not recorded which). Some clones in this sample may be carry-over from other donors' samples. The sequenced sample was blood. The gene calls are TRBV28 and TRBJ2-1; D unclear. The CDR3 is CASNSIGFVGKLNEQFF. The CDR3 DNA follows: TGTGCCAGCAATTCAATTGGCTTTGTGGGAAAGTTGAATGAGCAGTTCTTC.